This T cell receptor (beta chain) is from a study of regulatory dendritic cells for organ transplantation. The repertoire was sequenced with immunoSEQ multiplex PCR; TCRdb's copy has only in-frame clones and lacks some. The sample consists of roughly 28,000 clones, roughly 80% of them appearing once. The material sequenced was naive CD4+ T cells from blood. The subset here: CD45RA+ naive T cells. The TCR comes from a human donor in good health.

The CDR3 sequence: CASRSTGGTEAFF. CDR3 sequence (DNA): TGTGCCAGCCGATCGACAGGTGGGACTGAAGCTTTCTTT. This chain links TRBV6-1 with TRBJ1-1, with D possibly being TRBD1 (6 bases). Trimming cost V 8 bases and J 5 bases, with 15 bases left between them. The germline V gene encodes CDR1 MNHNS and CDR2 SASEGT. There are 13 residues in the CDR3.